The TCR beta chain described here comes from a study of blood T cell repertoires in COVID-19. Study-level background: Some COVID-19 samples were acute and others convalescent; all came from the United States, Italy and Spain.

There are 15 residues in the CDR3. V was clipped by 2 bases and J by 6 bases; unmatched bases: 8. Looked up from germline, CDR1 is MNHEY and CDR2 is SVGEGT. Using immunoSEQ multiplex PCR, the repertoire was profiled, and TCRdb retains in-frame clones only, with some absent. The sample records around 290,000 clones, 80% to 95% being singletons. This clone occurred a few times. Recruits, aged roughly 18 to 95 years, lived in roughly 22 US areas. Which cohort a participant joined came from the clinical history participants gave. Cohort 3 recovered donors had two negative PCRs, clearance, or symptom resolution.

This sequence joins TRBV6-2 or TRBV6-3 and TRBJ2-7; 9 bases agree with TRBD2. This sequence was found in a woman in her twenties or thirties who had recovered from COVID-19. Material: PBMCs or T cells enriched from blood (not recorded which). CDR3 DNA sequence: TGTGCCAGCAGTTACATCTCCCCAGCGGGAGGCGAGCAGTACTTC. It specifies CASSYISPAGGEQYF.